The present TCR beta chain was sequenced within a study of shared clonotypes between healthy human individuals. In the study overall: The cohort had two women and a few men, ages 18 to 49.

Using immunoSEQ multiplex PCR, the repertoire was profiled, and TCRdb retains in-frame clones only, with some absent. The sample consists of 850,000 to 1,200,000 clones, under 80% of them appearing once. This CDR3 has 16 residues. The V end was cut by 4 bases, the J end by 0 bases, with 14 bases between. CDR1 SGHDT and CDR2 YYEEEE come from the germline V gene. Concerning this clone itself: Its antigen is still unknown.

CD4+ cells were split into CD45RA+ naive and CD45RA-negative memory subsets. Overall study findings and caveats: Generation of non-shared clonotypes was less probable than generation of clonotypes shared by all four donors.

Source material: memory CD4+ T cells sorted from blood. Described subset: CD45RA-negative fraction. The receptor's source is a man aged 18 to 35 in good health. This rearrangement joins TRBV5-6 to TRBJ1-5, with D possibly TRBD1 on 5 matching bases. Here the CDR3 reads CASSRGSFNSNQPQHF. The CDR3, as DNA: TGTGCCAGCAGCCGGGGGTCGTTTAATAGCAATCAGCCCCAGCATTTT.